Here is one TCR beta chain with its context. The antigen is undetermined. The source of the sample is a study of cytomegalovirus exposure and HLA in healthy donors. Study outcomes and limitations: According to an earlier analysis, most TCR beta V segments yielded productive rearrangements about 87% or about 30% of the time. Presence/absence analyses assumed roughly uniform sequencing depth across donors, which may not hold.

This CDR3 comprises 18 residues. Germline V gene data show CDR1 as SGHTA and CDR2 as FQGNSA. V lost 1 base, J lost 0 bases, and 19 bases lay in between. Primers for the PCR totalled 60 Vbeta and 13 Jbeta. The protocol was immunoSEQ multiplex PCR, while the TCRdb copy is restricted to in-frame clones and leaves out a portion. The profile shows around 87,000 clones, roughly 70% of them singletons. Though probably carrying unrecorded immune exposures, donors were nominally healthy at sampling. The rearrangement links TRBV7-2 to TRBJ2-7, with D tentatively TRBD2 (6 bases). The clonotype comes from a man between 35 and 55 years old in good health and CMV-seronegative. The material sequenced was PBMCs. The DNA for the CDR3 is TGTGCCAGCAGCTTAGGGAGGGAAAACGGACTAAGCTCCTACGAGCAGTACTTC. Its protein is CASSLGRENGLSSYEQYF.